The T cell receptor beta chain under discussion was sequenced for a study of blood T cell repertoires in COVID-19. Study background: COVID-19 samples from acute and convalescent phases originated in the United States, Italy and Spain. The analysed material was cDNA or gDNA that came from T cells, B-cell-depleted T cells, or PBMCs.

How the authors handled the data: Counts of nucleated cells, estimated from reference gene primer amplification, were obtained. Clones were read by immunoSEQ multiplex PCR, and TCRdb kept only the in-frame ones, dropping some. The V and J calls and clone size come from that table; D and trimming were worked out from the DNA. The sample gives about 310,000 clones, 75% to 90% of which show up once; 2% to 3% is in the top ten. The CDR3 totals 16 residues. The J segment lost 6 bases and the V segment lost 5 bases, leaving 14 bases of the junction unmatched. Germline V gene data show CDR1 as SEHNR and CDR2 as FQNEAQ (reference sequence).

Sequenced material: peripheral blood. This chain connects TRBV7-9 to TRBJ2-7; TRBD1 matches 9 bases. This sequence originates from a man aged 18 to 35 with active or convalescent COVID-19. The CDR3 sequence is CASSPNPTGGAFEQYF. The CDR3 nucleotides are TGTGCCAGCAGCCCTAACCCGACAGGGGGGGCGTTCGAGCAGTACTTC.